This passage covers 32 T cell receptor beta chains from one sample sequenced in a study of neoadjuvant anti-PD-1 for oral cavity cancer. Assay used: immunoSEQ multiplex PCR; TCRdb lists only in-frame clones, some missing. The sample holds approximately 35,000 clones, about 87% seen once. The source material was PBMCs, sampled before nivolumab (anti-PD-1) treatment. The receptors come from a person aged 35 to 85 with oral cavity squamous cell carcinoma.

The chain carries TRBV5-5 and TRBJ2-1, with D perhaps being TRBD1 or TRBD2 (6 bases each). The V end was cut by 5 bases, the J end by 0 bases, with 15 bases between. Looked up from germline, CDR1 is SGHKS and CDR2 is YYEKEE (reference sequence). The CDR3 runs to 16 residues. This CDR3 is CASRSGASSSYNEQFF. The CDR3 nucleotides read TGTGCCAGCAGGTCGGGGGCCTCTAGCTCCTACAATGAGCAGTTCTTC.

Regarding this clone: This specimen includes other DNA sequences encoding the same CDR3. The rearrangement uses TRBV30 and TRBJ1-3; D remains unclear. Germline V gene data show CDR1 as GTSNPN and CDR2 as SVGIG (reference sequence). V was trimmed by 0 bases and J by 3 bases, leaving 3 bases between them. The CDR3 consists of 12 residues. The CDR3 sequence: CAWSVLGNTIYF. CDR3 bases: TGTGCCTGGAGTGTACTTGGAAACACCATATATTTT.

This chain links TRBV5-4 with TRBJ1-6; 7 bases line up with TRBD1. The germline V gene has CDR1 SGHNT and CDR2 YYREEE (reference sequence). There are 14 residues in the CDR3. The junction had 6 bases not matched to a gene; V was cut back by 3 bases and J by 9 bases. CDR3 amino acids: CASSSRDSSSPLHF. DNA for the CDR3: TGTGCCAGCAGCTCACGGGACAGCAGTTCACCCCTCCACTTT. Full variable domain (missing parts from reference TRBV5-4 and TRBJ1-6): ETGVTQSPTHLIKTRGQQVTLRCSSQSGHNTVSWYQQALGQGPQFIFQYYREEENGRGNFPPRFSGLQFPNYSSELNVNALELDDSALYLCASSSRDSSSPLHFGNGTRLTVT.

The J gene is TRBJ2-7, the V gene TRBV10-3, with D tentatively TRBD1 (5 bases). The CDR3 sequence is 17 residues long. V lost 0 bases and J lost 7, with 22 bases in between. Germline CDR1 ENHRY, CDR2 SYGVKD. The CDR3, as DNA: TGTGCCATCAGTGAGTCAATCCCATCCAGGGTGTCTGCGGAGCAGTACTTC. Protein product: CAISESIPSRVSAEQYF.

The chain recombines TRBV18 with TRBJ2-4, with D unresolved. Looked up from germline, CDR1 is KGHSH and CDR2 is LQKENI. Trimming left V 3 bases short and J 2 bases short, with 8 bases between. This CDR3 comprises 14 residues. CDR3 DNA sequence: TGTGCCAGCTCACCCGCTGGAACCAAAAACATTCAGTACTTC. Its translation: CASSPAGTKNIQYF.

The DNA for the CDR3 is TGTGCCAGCAGACAGGCGGGGGGCGGAGGCAAAAACATTCAGTACTTC. It is translated as CASRQAGGGGKNIQYF. The V gene is TRBV6-6, the J gene TRBJ2-4, with TRBD2 matching 8 bases. V shed 6 bases and J 3 bases; nucleotides not matched to a gene: 10. The CDR3 sequence is 16 residues long. Germline loops: CDR1 MNHNY, CDR2 SVGAGI (reference sequence).

DNA for the CDR3: TGTGCCACCAGCACCCTGTTAAGCAGTAATGAGCAGTTCTTC. Translating it yields CATSTLLSSNEQFF. The rearrangement links TRBV15 to TRBJ2-1; D gene uncertain. Germline-derived CDR1 and CDR2 are LNHNV and YYDKDF (reference sequence). Trimming stripped 4 bases from V and 7 bases from J, with 14 bases between. This CDR3 comprises 14 residues.

The chain carries TRBV6-5 and TRBJ1-1; D gene ambiguous. CDR1 and CDR2 (germline): MNHEY, SVGAGI. V was shortened by 3 bases and J by 1 base, with 9 bases between the two germline ends. This CDR3 contains 14 residues. CDR3 coding DNA: TGTGCCAGCAGTTATATGGGAACGAACACTGAAGCTTTCTTT. This sequence encodes CASSYMGTNTEAFF.

The rearrangement uses TRBV10-3 and TRBJ2-7; 8 bases are a match to TRBD1. Trimming cost V 6 bases and J 2 bases; bases outside gene matches: 12. From germline, CDR1 is ENHRY and CDR2 SYGVKD. The CDR3 is 16 amino acids. CDR3 sequence (DNA): TGTGCCATCAGCCACGCTCAGGGGGCTAGCCCCTACGAGCAGTACTTC. This translates into CAISHAQGASPYEQYF.

The genes are TRBV4-3 and TRBJ1-5; D not resolved. Germline V gene lookup returns CDR1 LGHNA and CDR2 YSLEER. The CDR3 is 15 amino acids. V was cut by 3 bases and J by 3 bases, with 12 bases left in between. The CDR3 here is CASSQAYISNQPQHF. The CDR3 nucleotides are TGCGCCAGCAGCCAGGCCTACATTTCCAATCAGCCCCAGCATTTT.

The V gene is TRBV7-9, the J gene TRBJ1-2; D perhaps matches TRBD1 (5 bases). This CDR3 contains 16 residues. CDR1 and CDR2 (germline): SEHNR, FQNEAQ (reference sequence). V gave up 6 bases and J gave up 7 bases, with 24 bases separating them. The CDR3 DNA is TGTGCCAGCAGTTACGGGGCTTATCCTACAGGTACTGGCTACACCTTC. Translating gives CASSYGAYPTGTGYTF.

The chain carries TRBV28 and TRBJ1-6; 11 nucleotides match TRBD1. Germline V gives CDR1 MDHEN, CDR2 SYDVKM. The CDR3 consists of 16 residues. V was clipped by 4 bases and J by 10 bases; unmatched bases: 9. CDR3 nucleotides: TGTGCCAGCAGTTCTTGGACAGGGGGCATTGGGTCACCCCTCCACTTT. It encodes CASSSWTGGIGSPLHF.

The chain recombines TRBV9 with TRBJ1-2; D possibly corresponds to TRBD1 (6 bases). The V gene's germline CDR1 is SGDLS and CDR2 YYNGEE. The CDR3 length is 18 residues. The germline V and J ends were trimmed by 4 bases and 2 bases, with 24 bases remaining between them. The CDR3 loop is CASSPHGRTGTKNYGYTF. The CDR3 bases are TGTGCCAGCAGCCCCCATGGGAGAACAGGGACAAAGAACTATGGCTACACCTTC.

The genes are TRBV2 and TRBJ1-1, with 8 bases lining up with TRBD1. From germline, CDR1 is SNHLY and CDR2 FYNNEI. J was trimmed by 3 bases and V by 5 bases; bases with no gene match: 2. This CDR3 is built from 13 residues. The CDR3 coding sequence is TGTGCCAGCAGTCCGGACAGGGACACTGAAGCTTTCTTT. The encoded protein is CASSPDRDTEAFF.

This clone was recorded once. V usage is TRBV2 and J usage is TRBJ1-5; the match to TRBD1 covers 8 bases. The CDR3 consists of 14 residues. CDR1 is SNHLY, CDR2 FYNNEI, per germline. V lost 5 bases, J lost 1 base, and 1 base stayed unmatched. The CDR3 is CASSWTGSNQPQHF. CDR3 coding DNA: TGTGCCAGCAGTTGGACAGGGAGCAATCAGCCCCAGCATTTT.

The chain joins TRBV6-1 to TRBJ1-5; D uncertain. The CDR3 consists of 15 residues. Trimming shortened V by 7 bases and J by 0 bases, and 13 bases separated the two germline ends. The germline V gene has CDR1 MNHNS and CDR2 SASEGT. The CDR3 protein is CASIGRSYSNQPQHF. The CDR3 nucleotides read TGTGCCAGCATAGGGCGGTCGTATAGCAATCAGCCCCAGCATTTT.

This chain connects TRBV7-2 to TRBJ2-5, with D possibly being TRBD2 (5 bases). CDR3 length: 13 amino acids. The germline gives CDR1 SGHTA, CDR2 FQGNSA. V dropped 5 bases and J dropped 2 bases, with 9 bases sitting between them. CDR3 nucleotide sequence: TGTGCCAGCAGCCCCCGGGGTCAAGAGACCCAGTACTTC. Translating gives CASSPRGQETQYF.

The rearrangement links TRBV27 to TRBJ1-4; TRBD1 is a possible D gene (5 bases). The CDR3 is 15 amino acids. Germline V gene lookup returns CDR1 MNHEY and CDR2 SMNVEV (reference sequence). Between the trimmed V and J ends, which lost 3 bases and 8 bases, there was a span of 16 bases. CDR3 sequence (DNA): TGTGCCAGCAGTTTTTACGCGGGGGGAAGAGAAAAACTGTTTTTT. Its protein product is CASSFYAGGREKLFF.

The chain links TRBV7-9 to TRBJ1-2; TRBD1 matches at 7 bases. Germline CDR1 SEHNR, CDR2 FQNEAQ (reference sequence). Germline trimming cut 5 bases from V and 3 bases from J; bases unmatched to any gene: 3. The CDR3 has 13 amino acids. CDR3 loop: CASSPGQHYGYTF. In DNA, the CDR3 is TGTGCCAGCAGCCCGGGACAGCACTATGGCTACACCTTC. Full variable domain (outside the CDR3, taken from reference TRBV7-9 and TRBJ1-2): DTGVSQNPRHKITKRGQNVTFRCDPISEHNRLYWYRQTLGQGPEFLTYFQNEAQLEKSRLLSDRFSAERPKGSFSTLEIQRTEQGDSAMYLCASSPGQHYGYTFGSGTRLTVV.

The chain's CDR3 is CASSYSFRADETQYF. CDR3 in DNA: TGTGCCAGCAGTTACTCGTTCCGGGCAGATGAGACCCAGTACTTC. V gene TRBV6-5 combines with J gene TRBJ2-5; no definite D call. The CDR3 is made up of 15 amino acids. CDR1 and CDR2 (germline): MNHEY, SVGAGI. V lost 0 bases, J lost 5 bases, and 13 bases lay in between.

The V and J genes are TRBV5-6 and TRBJ2-7; TRBD1 might be the D (5 bases). From germline, CDR1 is SGHDT and CDR2 YYEEEE. The CDR3 extends over 14 amino acids. Trimming cost V 3 bases and J 4 bases, with 14 bases left between them. The CDR3 protein is CASSWGRGGYEQYF. In DNA, the CDR3 is TGTGCCAGCAGCTGGGGAAGGGGTGGGTACGAGCAGTACTTC.

DNA of the CDR3: TGTGCCAGCAGGCGGGACACCAACTACGAGCAGTACTTC. As protein: CASRRDTNYEQYF. V is TRBV5-4 and J is TRBJ2-7; D is possibly TRBD1 or TRBD2 (6 bases each). Germline CDR1 and CDR2: SGHNT and YYREEE (reference sequence). The CDR3 sequence is 13 residues long. V lost 5 bases and J lost 3, with 12 bases in between.

The gene calls are TRBV19 and TRBJ1-3, with TRBD1 matching 9 bases. This CDR3 has 14 residues. J was trimmed by 3 bases and V by 10 bases; bases with no gene match: 7. Germline V CDR1 and CDR2: LNHDA, SQIVND (reference sequence). The CDR3 bases are TGTGCCACCTCGGGGACAGGGCGTGGAAACACCATATATTTT. Amino acids: CATSGTGRGNTIYF.

This clone was seen a single time. The CDR3: CASSSGTGVYEQYF. DNA for the CDR3: TGCGCCAGCAGCTCTGGGACAGGGGTCTACGAGCAGTACTTC. V usage is TRBV5-1 and J usage is TRBJ2-7, with 10 bases aligning to TRBD1. Looked up from germline, CDR1 is SGHRS and CDR2 is YFSETQ. The CDR3 covers 14 residues. V trimming: 3 bases; J trimming: 3 bases; junction bases outside the gene matches: 3.

V and J are TRBV28 and TRBJ2-2; unclear D gene. The V and J ends lost 5 bases and 3 bases respectively, with 7 bases between them. Germline V gene sequence: CDR1 MDHEN, CDR2 SYDVKM. The CDR3 contains 13 residues. The CDR3 is CASSRTYTGELFF. Here the CDR3 DNA reads TGTGCCAGCAGTCGGACGTACACCGGGGAGCTGTTTTTT.

DNA for the CDR3: TGTGCCAGCAGCTTGGGGCGGGAGCCCTACAATGAGCAGTTCTTC. Its protein product is CASSLGREPYNEQFF. The chain uses TRBV7-2 and TRBJ2-1; TRBD2 matches at 7 bases. Trimming took 3 bases from V and 2 from J; bases not matched to a gene: 4. CDR1 and CDR2 (germline): SGHTA, FQGNSA. This CDR3 contains 15 residues.

This chain uses TRBV13 with TRBJ1-2; D not resolved. Per the germline V gene, CDR1 is PRHDT and CDR2 is FYEKMQ (reference sequence). Deletions cut 4 bases from V and 3 bases from J, with 27 bases between. CDR3 size: 19 residues. CDR3 in amino acids: CASSSPLSEGFPTYYGYTF. Written as DNA, the CDR3 is TGTGCCAGCAGCTCTCCGTTATCAGAAGGATTTCCCACCTACTATGGCTACACCTTC.

This chain uses TRBV6-5 with TRBJ2-7; weak D call: TRBD2 (6 bases). V was clipped by 0 bases and J by 12 bases, with 15 bases between them. The CDR3 is 13 amino acids. The germline V gene encodes CDR1 MNHEY and CDR2 SVGAGI. This CDR3 reads CASSYSEGWAPYF. The DNA of the CDR3 is TGTGCCAGCAGTTACTCGGAGGGTTGGGCTCCGTACTTC.

The J gene is TRBJ2-2, the V gene TRBV9; no firm D call. V lost 1 base and J 1 base, leaving 11 bases between the germline ends. Per germline, CDR1 SGDLS and CDR2 YYNGEE. The CDR3 runs 16 residues. The DNA for the CDR3 is TGTGCCAGCAGCGTATCTGGTCAGGAGAACACCGGGGAGCTGTTTTTT. Protein sequence: CASSVSGQENTGELFF.

This chain connects TRBV4-1 to TRBJ1-4; D perhaps matches TRBD1 (5 bases). Per the germline V gene, CDR1 is MGHRA and CDR2 is YSYEKL. The CDR3 spans 14 residues. V was shortened by 0 bases and J by 9 bases, with 11 bases between the two germline ends. In DNA form, the CDR3 reads TGCGCCAGCAGCCAAGATCCCGACAGCCAAAAACTGTTTTTT. Translated: CASSQDPDSQKLFF.

The chain joins TRBV7-2 to TRBJ1-6, with D tentatively TRBD1 (5 bases). The CDR3 extends over 14 amino acids. Trimming left V 5 bases short and J 6 bases short, with 11 bases between. The V gene's germline CDR1 is SGHTA and CDR2 FQGNSA. The CDR3 sequence is CASSPRQLNSPLHF. For the CDR3, the DNA is TGTGCCAGCAGCCCTAGACAGCTTAATTCACCCCTCCACTTT.

V usage is TRBV6-6 and J usage is TRBJ2-7; possible D gene TRBD2, 5 bases. Germline assignment: CDR1 MNHNY and CDR2 SVGAGI (reference sequence). The CDR3 totals 14 residues. Trimming took off 2 bases at V and 0 bases at J, with 8 bases between the two ends. As DNA, the CDR3 is TGTGCCAGCAGTTACGCGGGCTTCTCCTACGAGCAGTACTTC. Translation: CASSYAGFSYEQYF.